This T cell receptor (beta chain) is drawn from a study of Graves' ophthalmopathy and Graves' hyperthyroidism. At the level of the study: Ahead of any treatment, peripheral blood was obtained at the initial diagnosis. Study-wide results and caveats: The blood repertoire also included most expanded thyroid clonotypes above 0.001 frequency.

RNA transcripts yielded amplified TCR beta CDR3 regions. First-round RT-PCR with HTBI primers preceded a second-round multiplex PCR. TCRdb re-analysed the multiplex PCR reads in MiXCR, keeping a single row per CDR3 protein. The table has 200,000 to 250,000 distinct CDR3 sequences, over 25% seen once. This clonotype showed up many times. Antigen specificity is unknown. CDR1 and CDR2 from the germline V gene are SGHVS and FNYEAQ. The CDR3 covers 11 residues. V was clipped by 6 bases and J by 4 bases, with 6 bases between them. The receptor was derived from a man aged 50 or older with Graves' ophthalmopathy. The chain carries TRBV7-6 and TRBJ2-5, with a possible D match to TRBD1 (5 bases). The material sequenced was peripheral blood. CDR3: CASSTGETQYF. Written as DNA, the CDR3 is TGTGCCAGCAGTACAGGAGAGACCCAGTACTTC.